This TCR beta chain was found in a study of T-cell memory formation after mild COVID-19. Looking at the study overall: TCR clustering was largely donor specific.

This CDR3 spans 14 amino acids. Germline V CDR1 and CDR2: SGHTA, FQGNSA. V lost 7 bases to trimming and J lost 2 bases, with 13 bases between them. Comment on this clonotype: The antigen remains undetermined.

TCRdb re-called the 5' RACE reads through MiXCR, storing one row per CDR3 protein. The sample contains 250,000 to 300,000 distinct CDR3 sequences, about a sixth of which appear only once. Study-wide results and caveats: Contracting CD8+ clones were enriched in EMRA, CD4+ mainly in CM and EM. Within pre-infection memory, some responding clones were found, suggesting cross-reactive memory joined. Balance between CD4 and CD8 was seen in clones contracting day 15 to 85, and a CD4+ lean was seen in later expanders.

The sequencing sample was made of PBMCs or a T cell subset sorted from them (not recorded which). The genes are TRBV7-2 and TRBJ2-3, with D perhaps TRBD2 (6 bases). This receptor was identified in a man younger than 30 who had mild COVID-19 (a few samples of this study predate the infection). Cell type and time point are not known. The CDR3 coding sequence is TGTGCCAGCACTTACGGACTATTCACAGATACGCAGTATTTT. Translated, it gives CASTYGLFTDTQYF. Supplemented by reference TRBV7-2 and TRBJ2-3, the full variable domain reads GAGVSQSPSNKVTEKGKDVELRCDPISGHTALYWYRQSLGQGLEFLIYFQGNSAPDKSGLPSDRFSAERTGGSVSTLTIQRTQQEDSAVYLCASTYGLFTDTQYFGPGTRLTVL.